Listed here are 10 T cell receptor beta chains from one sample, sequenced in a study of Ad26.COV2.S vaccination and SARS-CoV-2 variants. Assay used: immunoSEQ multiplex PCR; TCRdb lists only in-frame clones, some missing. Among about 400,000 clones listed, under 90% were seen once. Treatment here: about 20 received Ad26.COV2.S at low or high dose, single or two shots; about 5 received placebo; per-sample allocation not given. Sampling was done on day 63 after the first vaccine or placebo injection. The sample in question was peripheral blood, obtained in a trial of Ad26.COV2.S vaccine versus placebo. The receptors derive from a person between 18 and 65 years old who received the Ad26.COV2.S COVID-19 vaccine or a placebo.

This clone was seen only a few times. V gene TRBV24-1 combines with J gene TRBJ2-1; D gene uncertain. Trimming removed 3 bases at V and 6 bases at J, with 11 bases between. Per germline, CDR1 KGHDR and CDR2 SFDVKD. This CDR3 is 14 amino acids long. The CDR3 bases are TGTGCCACCAGTGATGGGCAGGTATCCAATGAGCAGTTCTTC. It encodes CATSDGQVSNEQFF.

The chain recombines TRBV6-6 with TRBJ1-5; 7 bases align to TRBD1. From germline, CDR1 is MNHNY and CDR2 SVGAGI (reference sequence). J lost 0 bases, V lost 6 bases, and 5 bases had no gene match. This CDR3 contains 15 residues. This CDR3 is CASSRDRDSNQPQHF. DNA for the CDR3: TGTGCCAGCAGCAGGGACAGAGATAGCAATCAGCCCCAGCATTTT.

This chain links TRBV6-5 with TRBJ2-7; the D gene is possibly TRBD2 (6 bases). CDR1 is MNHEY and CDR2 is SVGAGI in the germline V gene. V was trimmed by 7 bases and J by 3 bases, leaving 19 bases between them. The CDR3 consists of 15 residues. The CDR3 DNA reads TGTGCCAGCAATACAGTAGCGGACGCCTTCTACGAGCAGTACTTC. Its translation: CASNTVADAFYEQYF.

The CDR3 reads CASSIFRAGASTDTQYF. The CDR3 DNA reads as TGTGCCAGTAGTATATTTAGAGCGGGGGCTAGCACAGATACGCAGTATTTT. V is TRBV19 and J is TRBJ2-3, with TRBD2 matching 8 bases. The V segment lost 2 bases and the J segment 0 bases; nucleotides outside the gene matches: 7. From germline, CDR1 is LNHDA and CDR2 SQIVND (reference sequence). CDR3 length: 17 residues.

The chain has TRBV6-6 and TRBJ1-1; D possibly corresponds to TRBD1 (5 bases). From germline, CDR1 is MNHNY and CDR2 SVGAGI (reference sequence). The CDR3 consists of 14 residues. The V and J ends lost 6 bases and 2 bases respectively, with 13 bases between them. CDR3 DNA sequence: TGTGCCAGCAGCCTGTACCAGGGTAACACTGAAGCTTTCTTT. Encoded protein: CASSLYQGNTEAFF.

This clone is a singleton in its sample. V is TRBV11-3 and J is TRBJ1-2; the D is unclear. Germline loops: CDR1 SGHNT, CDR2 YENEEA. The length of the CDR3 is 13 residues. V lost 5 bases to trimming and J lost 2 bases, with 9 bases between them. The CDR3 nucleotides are TGTGCCAGCAGCCCAGAGGCCAACTATGGCTACACCTTC. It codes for CASSPEANYGYTF.

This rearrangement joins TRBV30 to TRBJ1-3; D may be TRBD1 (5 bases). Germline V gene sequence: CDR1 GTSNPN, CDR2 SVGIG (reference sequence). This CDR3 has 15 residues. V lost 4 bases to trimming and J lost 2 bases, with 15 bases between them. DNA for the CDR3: TGTGCCTGGAAGCTCAGGGCAGGACCTGGAAACACCATATATTTT. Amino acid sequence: CAWKLRAGPGNTIYF.

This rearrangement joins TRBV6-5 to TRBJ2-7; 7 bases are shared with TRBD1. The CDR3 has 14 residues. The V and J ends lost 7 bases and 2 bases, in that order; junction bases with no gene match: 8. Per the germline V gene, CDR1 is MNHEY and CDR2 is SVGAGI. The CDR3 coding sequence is TGTGCCAGCACGCGGGCAGGGGGTCCCTACGAGCAGTACTTC. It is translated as CASTRAGGPYEQYF.

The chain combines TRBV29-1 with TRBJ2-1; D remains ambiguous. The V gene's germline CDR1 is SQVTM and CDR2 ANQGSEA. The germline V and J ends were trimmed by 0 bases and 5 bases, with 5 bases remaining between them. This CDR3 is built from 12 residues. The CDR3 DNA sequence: TGCAGCGTTGAAGAACTTCACAATGAGCAGTTCTTC. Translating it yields CSVEELHNEQFF.

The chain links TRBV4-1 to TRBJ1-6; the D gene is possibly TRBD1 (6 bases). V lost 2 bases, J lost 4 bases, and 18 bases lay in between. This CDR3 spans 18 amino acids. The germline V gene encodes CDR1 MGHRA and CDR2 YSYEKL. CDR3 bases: TGCGCCAGCAGCCAAAACTCCCGGACAGTCCGATATAATTCACCCCTCCACTTT. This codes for CASSQNSRTVRYNSPLHF.